This TCR beta chain appears in the sequencing data of a study of T-cell memory formation after mild COVID-19. In the study overall: TCR clusters were largely donor specific.

Constant-segment primers served in 5'RACE that generated TCR alpha and TCR beta cDNA libraries bearing sample barcodes and UMIs. MiXCR, applied by TCRdb to the 5' RACE reads, yields one record per CDR3 protein. Of a few hundred thousand distinct CDR3 sequences listed, approximately 21% are singletons. Germline V CDR1 and CDR2: MNHNY, SVGAGI (reference sequence). The CDR3 runs to 11 residues. Trimming shortened V by 8 bases and J by 4 bases, and 6 bases separated the two germline ends. Broader study findings: The main location of contracting CD4+ clones was CM and EM, and that of contracting CD8+ clones was EMRA. For second-wave clones that peaked at day 37, SARS-CoV-2 specificity went unverified.

This clonotype was detected a few times. What it binds is unknown. The receptor was derived from an adult woman who had mild COVID-19 (a few samples of this study predate the infection). Cell type and time point are not known. Material: PBMCs or a T cell subset sorted from them (not recorded which). The V call is TRBV6-6, the J call TRBJ1-5, with D uncertain. Written as DNA, the CDR3 is TGTGCCAGCTCTTCAAATCAGCCCCAGCATTTT. Encoded protein: CASSSNQPQHF.